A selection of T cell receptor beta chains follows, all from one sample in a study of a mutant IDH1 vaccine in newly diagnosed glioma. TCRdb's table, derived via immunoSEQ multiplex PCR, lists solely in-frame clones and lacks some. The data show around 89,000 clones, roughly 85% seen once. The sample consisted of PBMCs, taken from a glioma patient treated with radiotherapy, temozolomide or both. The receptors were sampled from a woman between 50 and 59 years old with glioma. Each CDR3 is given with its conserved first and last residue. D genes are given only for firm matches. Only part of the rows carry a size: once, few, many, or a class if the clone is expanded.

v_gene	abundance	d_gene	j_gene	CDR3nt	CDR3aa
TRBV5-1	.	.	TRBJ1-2	TGCGCCAGCAGCCCCCGGTTCGACGGATTCTATGGCTACACCTTC	CASSPRFDGFYGYTF
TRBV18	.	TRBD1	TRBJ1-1	TGTGCCAGCTCACCATCGACAGGGAGCACTGAAGCTTTCTTT	CASSPSTGSTEAFF
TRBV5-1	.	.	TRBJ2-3	TGCGCCAGCAGCTTGTATGGTGATGGGATCGATACGCAGTATTTT	CASSLYGDGIDTQYF
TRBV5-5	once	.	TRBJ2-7	TGTGCCAGCAGCTTGGAACAGGTAGCTAGCTCCTACGAGCAGTACTTC	CASSLEQVASSYEQYF
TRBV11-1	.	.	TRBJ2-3	TGTGCCAGCAGCTCCCGGTCAGATACGCAGTATTTT	CASSSRSDTQYF
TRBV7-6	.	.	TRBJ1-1	TGTGCCAGCACCCCGGGTGAGGGGCTGGGGGCTGAAGCTTTCTTT	CASTPGEGLGAEAFF
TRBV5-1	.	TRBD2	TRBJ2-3	TGCGCCAGCAGTTTAGGTCCCCCGGGAGCGGGGTGGTTCACAGATACGCAGTATTTT	CASSLGPPGAGWFTDTQYF
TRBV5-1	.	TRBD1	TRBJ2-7	TGCGCCAGCAGCTCGGGACAGAACGAGCAGTACTTC	CASSSGQNEQYF
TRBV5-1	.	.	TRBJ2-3	TGCGCCAGCAGTTTTGGCGGGTGGACAGATACGCAGTATTTT	CASSFGGWTDTQYF
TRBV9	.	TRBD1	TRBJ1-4	TGTGCCAGCAGTCCCCGGGACAGACTTAATGAAAAACTGTTTTTT	CASSPRDRLNEKLFF
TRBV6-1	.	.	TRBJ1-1	TGTGCCAGCGGGAGGATGAACACTGAAGCTTTCTTT	CASGRMNTEAFF
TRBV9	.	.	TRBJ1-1	TGTGCCAGCAGCGTAGGAAGGGCCCCTGAAGCTTTCTTT	CASSVGRAPEAFF
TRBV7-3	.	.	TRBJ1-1	TGTGCCAGCAGCTTAACAGGGAACACTGAAGCTTTCTTT	CASSLTGNTEAFF
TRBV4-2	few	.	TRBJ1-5	TGTGCCAGCAGCCAAGAGGGTAAGCCGGGTTATCAGCCCCAGCATTTT	CASSQEGKPGYQPQHF
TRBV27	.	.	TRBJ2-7	TGTGCCAGCAGTTTCGGTACGGATCCGCGGAACGAGCAGTACTTC	CASSFGTDPRNEQYF
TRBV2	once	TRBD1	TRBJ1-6	TGTGCCCACAGGGGGACAATTGGGTCCCTCCACTTT	CAHRGTIGSLHF
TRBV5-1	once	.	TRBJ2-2	TGCGCCAGCAGCCTTCAGGGCACCGGGGAGCTGTTTTTT	CASSLQGTGELFF
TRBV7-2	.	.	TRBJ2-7	TGTGCCAGCAGCTCATTACAGTACGAGCAGTACTTC	CASSSLQYEQYF
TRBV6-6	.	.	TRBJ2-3	TGTGCCAGCAGTTACTCGCGGGATACGCAGTATTTT	CASSYSRDTQYF
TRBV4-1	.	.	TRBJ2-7	TGCGCCAGCAGCCTTACGCCTGGTCAAGCCTACGAGCAGTACTTC	CASSLTPGQAYEQYF
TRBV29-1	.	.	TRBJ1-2	TGCAGCGTTGAAGATCAACTACTCTATGGCTACACCTTC	CSVEDQLLYGYTF
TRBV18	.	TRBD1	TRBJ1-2	TGTGCCAGCTCCTCTGAGACAGGGCCTAACTATGGCTACACCTTC	CASSSETGPNYGYTF
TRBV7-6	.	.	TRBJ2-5	TGTGCCAGCAGCTTAGGTACAGCCCAAGAGACCCAGTACTTC	CASSLGTAQETQYF
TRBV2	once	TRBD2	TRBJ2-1	TGTGCCAGCACCTCAGGACTAGCGGGGGAGCAGTTCTTC	CASTSGLAGEQFF
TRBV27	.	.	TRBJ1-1	TGTGCCAGCAGTTTAGGGCAGAACACTGAAGCTTTCTTT	CASSLGQNTEAFF
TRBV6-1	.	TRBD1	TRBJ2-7	TGTGCCAGCAGCCCGACAGGGGGCCCCTACGAGCAGTACTTC	CASSPTGGPYEQYF
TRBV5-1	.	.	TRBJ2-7	TGCGCCAGCAGCTTCCTTCCAATGGGTTCCTCCTACGAGCAGTACTTC	CASSFLPMGSSYEQYF
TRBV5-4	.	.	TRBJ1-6	TGTGCCAGCAGCTTGGTTCTGGGTGGATCCTATAATTCACCCCTCCACTTT	CASSLVLGGSYNSPLHF
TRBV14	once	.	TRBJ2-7	TGTGCCAGCAGCCAAGAGGTTGGAGACTACGAGCAGTACTTC	CASSQEVGDYEQYF
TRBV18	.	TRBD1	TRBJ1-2	TGTGCCAGCTCACCCTCAGGACAGGCGATCTTGGGTGGCTACACCTTC	CASSPSGQAILGGYTF
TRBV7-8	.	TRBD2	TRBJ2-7	TGTGCCAGCAGCCCTCTCCTCACGGGACTAGGGTGGTTTTCCTACGAGCAGTACTTC	CASSPLLTGLGWFSYEQYF
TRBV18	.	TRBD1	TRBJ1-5	TGTGCCAGCTCACCACCGGCCGGGACAGAGAATCAGCCCCAGCATTTT	CASSPPAGTENQPQHF
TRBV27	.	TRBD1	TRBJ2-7	TGTGCCAGCAGTTTCGGGACAGGGCCGTTATACGAGCAGTACTTC	CASSFGTGPLYEQYF
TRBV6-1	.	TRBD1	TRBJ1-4	TGTGCCAGCAGTGAAGGGGGCAGGGGGTATGAAAAACTGTTTTTT	CASSEGGRGYEKLFF
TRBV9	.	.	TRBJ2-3	TGTGCCAGCAGCCCCCAAAAGGGGTCCGTCGGGCAGTATTTT	CASSPQKGSVGQYF
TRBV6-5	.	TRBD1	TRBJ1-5	TGTGCCAGCAGCTCGGGACAGAACAATCAGCCCCAGCATTTT	CASSSGQNNQPQHF
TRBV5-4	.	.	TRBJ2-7	TGTGCCAGCAGCCTTGATAGAGGGGGAATCTACGAGCAGTACTTC	CASSLDRGGIYEQYF
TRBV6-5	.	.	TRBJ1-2	TGTGCCAGCAGTTACGGGCCTAACTATGGCTACACCTTC	CASSYGPNYGYTF
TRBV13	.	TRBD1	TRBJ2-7	TGTGCCAGCAGCTTAGCGGACAGGGGGTCCTACGAGCAGTACTTC	CASSLADRGSYEQYF
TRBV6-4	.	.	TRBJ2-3	TGTGCCAGCAGTGACTCACCGGCTGTCAGCACAGATACGCAGTATTTT	CASSDSPAVSTDTQYF
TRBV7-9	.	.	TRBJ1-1	TGTGCCAGCAGCTTAAACAGGGACACTGAAGCTTTCTTT	CASSLNRDTEAFF
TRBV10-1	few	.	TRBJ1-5	TGCGCCAGTTCCAAGGCCTTCAATCAGCCCCAGCATTTT	CASSKAFNQPQHF
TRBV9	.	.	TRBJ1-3	TGTGCCAGCAGCGTCTCTACAGTCTCTGGAAACACCATATATTTT	CASSVSTVSGNTIYF
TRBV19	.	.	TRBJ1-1	TGTGCCAGTAGTAAGCCGGGCGGGGGGGAAGTAAAGACTTTCTTT	CASSKPGGGEVKTFF
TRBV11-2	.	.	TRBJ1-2	TGTGCCAGCAGCCCGAGTGGGGGGGCGAGTGGCTACACCTTC	CASSPSGGASGYTF
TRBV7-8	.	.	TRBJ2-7	TGTGCCAGCAGCTTATATGGGGGAAGGTACGAGCAGTACTTC	CASSLYGGRYEQYF
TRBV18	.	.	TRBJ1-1	TGTGCCAGCTCACCAATCTTGAACACTGAAGCTTTCTTT	CASSPILNTEAFF
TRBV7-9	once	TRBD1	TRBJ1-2	TGTGCCAGCAGCTTGATCCAGGGACAGAGTAACTATGGCTACACCTTC	CASSLIQGQSNYGYTF
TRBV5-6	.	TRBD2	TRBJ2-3	TGTGCCAGCAGCCATAGCGGGGGGGTAAGAAATACGCAGTATTTT	CASSHSGGVRNTQYF
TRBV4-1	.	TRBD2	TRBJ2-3	TGCGCCAGCAGCCAGGCCGGGACTAGCGGGAGCACAGATACGCAGTATTTT	CASSQAGTSGSTDTQYF
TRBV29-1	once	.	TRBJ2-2	TGCAGCGTTGAAGCAGAGCCGAATTTAGGGGAGCTGTTTTTT	CSVEAEPNLGELFF
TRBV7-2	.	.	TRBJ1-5	TGTGCCAGCAGCTTAAAAACAGATCAGCCCCAGCATTTT	CASSLKTDQPQHF
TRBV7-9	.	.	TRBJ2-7	TGTGCCAGCAGCTTAGCCGGATCCCGCTCCTACGAGCAGTACTTC	CASSLAGSRSYEQYF